This passage covers 20 T cell receptor beta chains from one sample sequenced in a study of radiotherapy plus CTLA-4 blockade in lung cancer. Sequenced by immunoSEQ multiplex PCR; TCRdb stores in-frame clones only, minus some. The table has 45,000 to 60,000 clones, 82% seen once. Specimen: peripheral blood, collected from a patient treated with radiotherapy plus ipilimumab. The receptors derive from a human donor with non-small cell lung cancer who had stable disease on radiotherapy plus ipilimumab.

The chain couples TRBV28 to TRBJ1-1; D is perhaps TRBD1 (6 bases). From germline, CDR1 is MDHEN and CDR2 SYDVKM. The CDR3 totals 11 residues. V lost 7 bases, J lost 9 bases, and 12 bases lay in between. The chain's CDR3 is CASTHREKAFF. In DNA form, the CDR3 reads TGTGCCAGCACCCACAGGGAGAAAGCTTTCTTT.

The gene calls are TRBV4-3 and TRBJ2-4; 8 bases are a match to TRBD2. The CDR3 consists of 19 residues. Germline assignment: CDR1 LGHNA and CDR2 YSLEER. J was trimmed by 0 bases and V by 0 bases; bases with no gene match: 10. DNA of the CDR3: TGCGCCAGCAGCCAAGATTCTCGGGAGGGGCAGGGAGCCAAAAACATTCAGTACTTC. Translated: CASSQDSREGQGAKNIQYF.

The CDR3 DNA is TGTGCCAGCAGTGAAGGGGGCGAGCAGTACTTC. This sequence encodes CASSEGGEQYF. This rearrangement joins TRBV11-1 to TRBJ2-7, with D perhaps TRBD1 (6 bases). CDR3 size: 11 residues. CDR1 SGHAT and CDR2 FQDESV come from the germline V gene (reference sequence). The V end lost 6 bases, the J end lost 6 bases, and 9 bases lay between the germline ends. The full variable domain, in which reference TRBV11-1 and TRBJ2-7 provide the parts outside the CDR3, is EAEVAQSPRYKITEKSQAVAFWCDPISGHATLYWYRQILGQGPELLVQFQDESVVDDSQLPKDRFSAERLKGVDSTLKIQPAELGDSAMYLCASSEGGEQYFGPGTRLTVT.

This chain uses TRBV4-2 with TRBJ2-3; TRBD2 is a possible D gene (6 bases). Trimming left V 1 base short and J 2 bases short, with 7 bases between. The V gene's germline CDR1 is LGHNA and CDR2 YNFKEQ. The CDR3 covers 14 residues. The CDR3 region is CASSQAGVTDTQYF. CDR3 DNA: TGTGCCAGCAGCCAAGCGGGAGTCACAGATACGCAGTATTTT.

This CDR3 reads CASSFQGAAYEQYF. The DNA of the CDR3 is TGCGCCAGCAGCTTTCAGGGGGCGGCCTACGAGCAGTACTTC. The chain is built from TRBV5-1 and TRBJ2-7; TRBD1 matches at 8 bases. Unmatched junction bases numbered 3, after V lost 2 bases and J lost 2 bases. The CDR3 runs to 14 residues. Per germline, CDR1 SGHRS and CDR2 YFSETQ.

The chain has TRBV28 and TRBJ2-7, with 8 bases matching TRBD1. Germline CDR1 reads MDHEN; CDR2 reads SYDVKM. This CDR3 region has 14 residues. This chain's CDR3 is CVSAVGQGAYEQYF. The DNA of the CDR3 is TGTGTCTCAGCAGTGGGGCAGGGGGCATACGAGCAGTACTTC.

The gene calls are TRBV18 and TRBJ2-5, with TRBD2 matching over 8 bases. V shed 6 bases, J shed 2 bases, and the junction held 8 bases outside the gene matches. The CDR3 covers 15 residues. Germline V gene lookup returns CDR1 KGHSH and CDR2 LQKENI. CDR3 in amino acids: CASSRTGGIQETQYF. The CDR3 region has the DNA TGTGCCAGCTCTCGCACGGGGGGGATTCAAGAGACCCAGTACTTC.

The rearrangement joins TRBV28 to TRBJ2-7; the D gene is possibly TRBD1 (5 bases). This CDR3 has 14 amino acids. Germline-derived CDR1 and CDR2 are MDHEN and SYDVKM. V was cut by 7 bases and J by 1 base, with 14 bases left in between. This CDR3 reads CASNPSGISYEQYF. DNA of the CDR3: TGTGCCAGCAATCCCTCAGGGATATCCTACGAGCAGTACTTC.

The J gene is TRBJ2-1, the V gene TRBV9, with TRBD2 matching over 11 bases. Trimming at V came to 1 base and at J to 0 bases, leaving 6 bases not matched to a gene. Germline values: CDR1 SGDLS, CDR2 YYNGEE. The CDR3 totals 18 residues. The CDR3 sequence: CASSVRLAGHSSYNEQFF. Here the CDR3 DNA reads TGTGCCAGCAGCGTAAGACTAGCGGGGCATAGCTCCTACAATGAGCAGTTCTTC.

Details on this clone: The sample holds other DNA sequences that translate to the same CDR3. The V gene is TRBV29-1, the J gene TRBJ1-1; 7 bases are a match to TRBD1. Trimming removed 6 bases from V and 1 base from J; junction bases left unmatched: 2. Germline V gene lookup returns CDR1 SQVTM and CDR2 ANQGSEA. CDR3 length: 12 amino acids. The CDR3 here is CSVDRANTEAFF. The CDR3 nucleotides read TGCAGCGTAGACAGGGCGAACACTGAAGCTTTCTTT.

This sequence joins TRBV6-1 and TRBJ1-1; D is unclear. Trimming shortened V by 2 bases and J by 10 bases, and 17 bases separated the two germline ends. CDR1 and CDR2 (germline): MNHNS, SASEGT. This CDR3 has 14 amino acids. The CDR3 loop is CASSERAAREGAFF. CDR3 nucleotides: TGTGCCAGCAGTGAACGGGCCGCACGGGAGGGAGCTTTCTTT.

A single count supports this clone. CDR3 residues: CASTLTSGSYNEQFF. CDR3 DNA: TGTGCCAGCACCCTGACTAGCGGGAGTTACAATGAGCAGTTCTTC. The genes are TRBV6-5 and TRBJ2-1; 12 nucleotides line up with TRBD2. The CDR3 has 15 amino acids. Unmatched junction bases numbered 5, after V lost 7 bases and J lost 4 bases. The germline gives CDR1 MNHEY, CDR2 SVGAGI.

The genes are TRBV9 and TRBJ2-5, with 12 bases that match TRBD1. This CDR3 has 16 residues. Trimming removed 0 bases from V and 5 bases from J; junction bases left unmatched: 5. The germline gives CDR1 SGDLS, CDR2 YYNGEE. DNA for the CDR3: TGTGCCAGCAGCGTAGCGGGACAGGGGGCCTGGGAGACCCAGTACTTC. It is translated as CASSVAGQGAWETQYF. The entire variable domain, with the rest obtained from reference TRBV9 and TRBJ2-5, is as follows: DSGVTQTPKHLITATGQRVTLRCSPRSGDLSVYWYQQSLDQGLQFLIQYYNGEERAKGNILERFSAQQFPDLHSELNLSSLELGDSALYFCASSVAGQGAWETQYFGPGTRLLVL.

This chain joins TRBV28 and TRBJ2-7, with 10 nucleotides matching TRBD1. V lost 5 bases, J lost 3 bases, and 10 bases stayed unmatched. Germline values: CDR1 MDHEN, CDR2 SYDVKM. This CDR3 is built from 16 residues. The CDR3 spells CASSQPGQGPLYEQYF. CDR3 in DNA: TGTGCCAGCAGTCAACCGGGACAGGGGCCCCTCTACGAGCAGTACTTC.

This clone was counted only a few times. The V gene is TRBV2, the J gene TRBJ2-5; 8 bases are shared with TRBD2. The V gene's germline CDR1 is SNHLY and CDR2 FYNNEI. This CDR3 has 13 amino acids. Trimming cost V 5 bases and J 4 bases; bases outside gene matches: 3. The CDR3 region is CASSYLAGETQYF. The CDR3 DNA is TGTGCCAGCAGTTATCTAGCGGGAGAGACCCAGTACTTC.

This chain uses TRBV7-3 with TRBJ2-7; 8 bases map to TRBD1. The length of the CDR3 is 19 residues. V dropped 5 bases and J dropped 0; count of bases not matched to a gene: 18. From germline, CDR1 is SGHTA and CDR2 FQGTGA. CDR3 loop: CASSPTAARQGSYSYEQYF. CDR3 DNA: TGTGCCAGCAGCCCCACCGCGGCGAGACAGGGGTCATACTCCTACGAGCAGTACTTC.

The V call is TRBV4-1, the J call TRBJ1-1, with unresolved D. Germline CDR1 reads MGHRA; CDR2 reads YSYEKL. This CDR3 region has 16 residues. Trimming took off 3 bases at V and 4 bases at J, with 18 bases between the two ends. CDR3 nucleotides: TGCGCCAGCAGCCAGGACTACTGGACGGGTCTCACTGAAGCTTTCTTT. This sequence encodes CASSQDYWTGLTEAFF.

J is TRBJ2-3 and V is TRBV29-1; D is ambiguous. The germline CDR1 and CDR2 sequences are SQVTM and ANQGSEA. Trimming took off 1 base at V and 2 bases at J, with 10 bases between the two ends. The length of the CDR3 is 14 residues. The CDR3 sequence: CSVEGGSFTDTQYF. Written as DNA, the CDR3 is TGCAGCGTTGAAGGTGGCAGTTTCACAGATACGCAGTATTTT.

The chain uses TRBV27 and TRBJ1-1; no reliable D call. This CDR3 region has 11 residues. In germline, CDR1 is MNHEY, CDR2 SMNVEV (reference sequence). V lost 6 bases and J lost 4, with 6 bases in between. The CDR3 loop is CASSSGTEAFF. CDR3 in DNA: TGTGCCAGCAGCTCCGGCACTGAAGCTTTCTTT.

This chain links TRBV7-9 with TRBJ1-4, with D possibly being TRBD1 (6 bases). The ends were cut back, 5 bases at V and 3 bases at J, with 16 bases in the middle. CDR1 SEHNR and CDR2 FQNEAQ come from the germline V gene (reference sequence). The CDR3 is 16 amino acids. As DNA, the CDR3 is TGTGCCAGCAGCGGTGGGGGGGGCTCGTCTAATGAAAAACTGTTTTTT. Its translation: CASSGGGGSSNEKLFF.